Each of the 25 T cell receptor beta chains below was sequenced from the same sample in a study of blood T cell repertoires in COVID-19. The data were produced by immunoSEQ multiplex PCR, yet TCRdb's version contains in-frame clones alone and is incomplete. The sample includes approximately 60,000 clones, under 85% of them seen just once. Sequenced input: peripheral blood. The receptor source for this set is a woman aged 80 or over with active or convalescent COVID-19.

J is TRBJ1-2 and V is TRBV2; tentatively, D is TRBD1 (5 bases). The CDR3 has 14 amino acids. The ends were cut back, 4 bases at V and 7 bases at J, with 16 bases in the middle. Germline loops: CDR1 SNHLY, CDR2 FYNNEI. In DNA form, the CDR3 reads TGTGCCAGCAGTGTAGAAGGGGTCGAGTCTGGCTACACCTTC. Its translation: CASSVEGVESGYTF.

The V and J genes are TRBV9 and TRBJ1-1; D is unresolved. Germline V lookup: CDR1 SGDLS, CDR2 YYNGEE. The CDR3 consists of 14 residues. Between the trimmed V and J ends, which lost 0 bases and 8 bases, there was a span of 14 bases. This CDR3 is CASSVAPGTAEAFF. Written as DNA, the CDR3 is TGTGCCAGCAGCGTAGCTCCAGGAACTGCCGAAGCTTTCTTT.

This chain links TRBV10-3 with TRBJ2-5; 7 positions match TRBD2. Germline assignment: CDR1 ENHRY and CDR2 SYGVKD. Trimming removed 0 bases from V and 3 bases from J; junction bases left unmatched: 1. The CDR3 is made up of 14 amino acids. The CDR3 sequence is CAISESGGEETQYF. CDR3 nucleotides: TGTGCCATCAGTGAGTCGGGGGGGGAAGAGACCCAGTACTTC.

The rearrangement joins TRBV5-1 to TRBJ2-6; TRBD2 matches 11 bases. The germline gives CDR1 SGHRS, CDR2 YFSETQ. This CDR3 is 18 amino acids long. The J segment lost 0 bases and the V segment lost 3 bases, leaving 5 bases of the junction unmatched. CDR3 nucleotide sequence: TGCGCCAGCAGCTCACCGGGACTAGCGGTCTCTGGGGCCAACGTCCTGACTTTC. This translates into CASSSPGLAVSGANVLTF.

The genes are TRBV6-5 and TRBJ1-2; D gene uncertain. CDR1 MNHEY and CDR2 SVGAGI come from the germline V gene. The CDR3 length is 13 residues. The V gene lost 0 bases and the J gene lost 6 bases, with 8 bases spanning the gap. The DNA of the CDR3 is TGTGCCAGCAGTTACTCTCCGGGTCATGGCTACACCTTC. Translation: CASSYSPGHGYTF.

This clone was found a few times. The chain combines TRBV20-1 with TRBJ2-2, with D unclear. Trimming stripped 3 bases from V and 1 base from J, with 9 bases between. The germline V gene encodes CDR1 DFQATT and CDR2 SNEGSKA (reference sequence). CDR3 length equals 14 residues. CDR3 region: CSASHPGNTGELFF. In DNA form, the CDR3 reads TGCAGTGCTAGTCACCCAGGGAACACCGGGGAGCTGTTTTTT.

The chain carries TRBV12-3 or TRBV12-4 and TRBJ1-1; D uncertain. There are 12 residues in the CDR3. V lost 4 bases and J 5 bases, leaving 8 bases between the germline ends. CDR3 residues: CASSYGRTEAFF. The CDR3 coding sequence is TGTGCCAGCAGTTACGGGAGGACTGAAGCTTTCTTT.

J is TRBJ1-6 and V is TRBV6-5; D ambiguous. Germline CDR1 is MNHEY and CDR2 is SVGAGI. The CDR3 is 13 amino acids. Trimming removed 10 bases from V and 9 bases from J, with 16 bases in between. The CDR3: CATKREGGSPLHF. In DNA, the CDR3 is TGTGCCACCAAGCGGGAGGGAGGTTCACCCCTCCACTTT.

This chain joins TRBV6-5 and TRBJ2-7; possibly TRBD1 for D (6 bases). The CDR3 is 11 residues long. The V end was cut by 10 bases, the J end by 2 bases, with 9 bases between. CDR1 is MNHEY and CDR2 is SVGAGI in the germline V gene. CDR3 residues: CATQGAYEQYF. CDR3 DNA: TGTGCCACACAGGGAGCCTACGAGCAGTACTTC.

The chain combines TRBV6-5 with TRBJ1-1, with D tentatively TRBD1 (5 bases). The CDR3 contains 15 residues. V lost 6 bases and J 0 bases, leaving 14 bases between the germline ends. From germline, CDR1 is MNHEY and CDR2 SVGAGI. CDR3 sequence (DNA): TGTGCCAGCAGACAAGGGGTTTACATGAACACTGAAGCTTTCTTT. It codes for CASRQGVYMNTEAFF.

Only a few counts were recorded for this clone. The V call is TRBV5-6, the J call TRBJ1-6; D ambiguous. Germline CDR1 SGHDT, CDR2 YYEEEE. The V gene lost 2 bases and the J gene lost 10 bases, with 13 bases spanning the gap. CDR3 length: 14 residues. The CDR3 sequence is CASSFTGGYSPLHF. The DNA for the CDR3 is TGTGCCAGCAGCTTCACTGGTGGTTACTCACCCCTCCACTTT.

The chain recombines TRBV2 with TRBJ1-5; 7 positions match TRBD1. The CDR3 is made up of 15 amino acids. V lost 8 bases and J lost 3; bases outside the gene matches: 10. Per germline, CDR1 SNHLY and CDR2 FYNNEI. Here the CDR3 reads CASGGDRDVNQPQHF. As DNA, the CDR3 is TGTGCCAGCGGGGGTGACAGGGACGTCAATCAGCCCCAGCATTTT.

V is TRBV5-1 and J is TRBJ1-4, with a possible D match to TRBD1 (6 bases). With 4 bases removed from V and 3 bases from J, the gap between germline ends came to 13 bases. The CDR3 extends over 15 amino acids. Germline CDR1 and CDR2: SGHRS and YFSETQ. CDR3 amino acids: CASSVGQSPNEKLFF. Written as DNA, the CDR3 is TGCGCCAGCAGCGTCGGACAGTCACCTAATGAAAAACTGTTTTTT.

The chain carries TRBV5-6 and TRBJ2-1; 9 bases line up with TRBD2. Germline values: CDR1 SGHDT, CDR2 YYEEEE. The V and J ends lost 0 bases and 10 bases, in that order; junction bases with no gene match: 8. The CDR3 has 15 residues. The CDR3 nucleotides read TGTGCCAGCAGCTTGGCGGCGGGGGGGCGTATCGAGCAGTTCTTC. Protein sequence: CASSLAAGGRIEQFF.

This clone was found a few times. The chain has TRBV19 and TRBJ2-1, with 10 bases that match TRBD2. Germline CDR1 and CDR2: LNHDA and SQIVND (reference sequence). The V gene end was trimmed by 1 base and the J gene end by 8 bases; junction bases not matched to a gene: 5. The CDR3 covers 15 residues. The CDR3 protein is CASSIGSGGPDEQFF. The CDR3 DNA sequence: TGTGCCAGTAGTATAGGTAGCGGGGGGCCGGATGAGCAGTTCTTC.

This chain joins TRBV6-1 and TRBJ1-2; tentatively, D is TRBD1 (6 bases). The CDR3 totals 16 residues. Germline CDR1 MNHNS, CDR2 SASEGT. V was shortened by 3 bases and J by 2 bases, with 16 bases between the two germline ends. This chain's CDR3 is CASSDRGVSTNYGYTF. The CDR3, as DNA: TGTGCCAGCAGTGACAGGGGAGTATCTACCAACTATGGCTACACCTTC.

The rearrangement links TRBV18 to TRBJ1-2; the D gene is possibly TRBD1 (5 bases). The CDR3 contains 15 residues. CDR1 is KGHSH and CDR2 is LQKENI in the germline V gene. V gave up 2 bases and J gave up 2 bases, with 12 bases separating them. DNA for the CDR3: TGTGCCAGCTCACCAGGTGGGGCAGCAAACTATGGCTACACCTTC. Its translation is CASSPGGAANYGYTF.

The J gene is TRBJ2-3, the V gene TRBV4-1, with 7 positions matching TRBD1. The CDR3 extends over 17 amino acids. V was pared by 4 bases and J by 1 base, with 11 bases of the junction left unmatched. Per germline, CDR1 MGHRA and CDR2 YSYEKL. The CDR3 sequence is CASSRVLGDRGTDTQYF. CDR3 nucleotides: TGCGCCAGCAGCCGCGTCCTGGGGGACAGAGGCACAGATACGCAGTATTTT.

The chain uses TRBV7-3 and TRBJ1-1; TRBD1 aligns across 11 bases. The CDR3 is 16 residues long. Per the germline V gene, CDR1 is SGHTA and CDR2 is FQGTGA. J was trimmed by 4 bases and V by 5 bases; bases with no gene match: 9. CDR3 DNA sequence: TGTGCCAGCAGCCCGGGCGGACAGGGGGCGCGCACTGAAGCTTTCTTT. Protein: CASSPGGQGARTEAFF.

The chain links TRBV5-4 to TRBJ1-2, with TRBD1 matching 7 bases. With V trimmed by 4 bases and J by 6 bases, 6 bases remained unmatched. This CDR3 is built from 13 residues. In germline, CDR1 is SGHNT, CDR2 YYREEE (reference sequence). CDR3 bases: TGTGCCAGCAGCAATATAGGACAGGATGGCTACACCTTC. Its protein product is CASSNIGQDGYTF.

V is TRBV9 and J is TRBJ1-4; TRBD1 is a possible D gene (5 bases). The CDR3 runs 15 residues. Trimming left V 3 bases short and J 0 bases short, with 9 bases between. Germline lookup yields CDR1 SGDLS and CDR2 YYNGEE. The CDR3 nucleotides are TGTGCCAGCAGCGCCTCAGGGACAACTAATGAAAAACTGTTTTTT. Encoded protein: CASSASGTTNEKLFF.

The chain combines TRBV5-4 with TRBJ1-2; 9 bases match TRBD1. Looked up from germline, CDR1 is SGHNT and CDR2 is YYREEE (reference sequence). The CDR3 runs to 15 residues. The J segment lost 3 bases and the V segment lost 4 bases, leaving 7 bases of the junction unmatched. For the CDR3, the DNA is TGTGCCAGCAGCAATCCGACAGGGGGGGACTATGGCTACACCTTC. It encodes CASSNPTGGDYGYTF.

The gene calls are TRBV18 and TRBJ1-2; tentative D call: TRBD1 (6 bases). There are 14 residues in the CDR3. From germline, CDR1 is KGHSH and CDR2 LQKENI. V lost 6 bases to trimming and J lost 3 bases, with 14 bases between them. CDR3 in amino acids: CASSPSPGDYGYTF. In nucleotides, the CDR3 is TGTGCCAGCTCCCCATCCCCAGGGGACTATGGCTACACCTTC.

The genes are TRBV4-1 and TRBJ1-1, with D perhaps matching TRBD1 (5 bases). The CDR3 spans 17 residues. The V end was cut by 2 bases, the J end by 1 base, with 17 bases between. Germline V gives CDR1 MGHRA, CDR2 YSYEKL. The CDR3: CASSQLQKKQGNTEAFF. Here the CDR3 DNA reads TGCGCCAGCAGCCAATTACAGAAAAAGCAGGGGAACACTGAAGCTTTCTTT.

The genes are TRBV7-2 and TRBJ1-4, with D perhaps matching TRBD1 (5 bases). V lost 5 bases to trimming and J lost 8 bases, with 15 bases between them. The germline CDR1 and CDR2 sequences are SGHTA and FQGNSA. The CDR3 covers 14 residues. This CDR3 reads CASSPPGLGEKLFF. The CDR3 nucleotides read TGTGCCAGCAGCCCACCGGGACTCGGCGAAAAACTGTTTTTT.